The next 22 T cell receptor beta chains were all read from a single sample in a study of a mutant IDH1 vaccine in newly diagnosed glioma. The table came from immunoSEQ multiplex PCR; TCRdb's copy has only in-frame clones and leaves some out. The repertoire consists of tens of thousands of clones, with 81% occurring once and the leading ten covering 5% to 7%. No cognate antigen is known for these TCRs. Time point indicated: week 35, safety follow-up. Alongside topical imiquimod, each dose of vaccine comprised 300 ug of mutant IDH1 20-mer peptide. Material: PBMCs, obtained from a glioma patient whose treatment included an IDH1 peptide vaccine. These receptors were collected from a man aged 40-49 years with glioma.

This clone was seen only once. This chain connects TRBV4-3 to TRBJ2-5, with D possibly being TRBD2 (5 bases). Deletions cut 2 bases from V and 2 bases from J, with 18 bases between. CDR3 length equals 17 residues. CDR1 and CDR2 from the germline V gene are LGHNA and YSLEER. This CDR3 reads CASSQFGSGSGQETQYF. CDR3 DNA sequence: TGCGCCAGCAGCCAATTTGGGTCGGGCAGCGGACAAGAGACCCAGTACTTC.

V is TRBV23-1 and J is TRBJ1-4; D may be TRBD1 (5 bases). TRBV23-1 is an ORF for which the function is uncertain. V was cut by 4 bases and J by 0 bases, with 15 bases left in between. This CDR3 comprises 17 residues. The CDR3: CASSRVYSGATNEKLFF. CDR3 nucleotide sequence: TGCGCCAGCAGTCGGGTTTATTCGGGGGCAACTAATGAAAAACTGTTTTTT.

V and J are TRBV19 and TRBJ2-7; 7 bases agree with TRBD1. The V and J ends lost 6 bases and 2 bases, in that order; junction bases with no gene match: 4. The CDR3 is 13 residues long. The germline CDR1 and CDR2 sequences are LNHDA and SQIVND (reference sequence). CDR3: CASSGQDPYEQYF. The CDR3 coding sequence is TGTGCCAGTAGCGGACAGGATCCCTACGAGCAGTACTTC. Full variable domain (outside the CDR3, taken from reference TRBV19 and TRBJ2-7): DGGITQSPKYLFRKEGQNVTLSCEQNLNHDAMYWYRQDPGQGLRLIYYSQIVNDFQKGDIAEGYSVSREKKESFPLTVTSAQKNPTAFYLCASSGQDPYEQYFGPGTRLTVT.

V is TRBV7-9 and J is TRBJ1-2; unclear D gene. The CDR3 has 15 residues. Germline V lookup: CDR1 SEHNR, CDR2 FQNEAQ (reference sequence). Trimming cost V 1 base and J 3 bases, with 12 bases left between them. The CDR3 region has the DNA TGTGCCAGCAGCTTAGACCCCATTTACTACTATGGCTACACCTTC. This gives the protein CASSLDPIYYYGYTF. Based on the CDR3 plus reference TRBV7-9 and TRBJ1-2, the full variable domain is DTGVSQNPRHKITKRGQNVTFRCDPISEHNRLYWYRQTLGQGPEFLTYFQNEAQLEKSRLLSDRFSAERPKGSFSTLEIQRTEQGDSAMYLCASSLDPIYYYGYTFGSGTRLTVV.

CDR3 in DNA: TGTGCCACCAGCAGTCCTCACTCAGCGGAGCAGTACTTC. Amino acid sequence: CATSSPHSAEQYF. The chain uses TRBV15 and TRBJ2-7; D gene uncertain. Germline V gives CDR1 LNHNV, CDR2 YYDKDF (reference sequence). The CDR3 totals 13 residues. The ends were cut back, 3 bases at V and 7 bases at J, with 13 bases in the middle.

The V call is TRBV4-1, the J call TRBJ1-1, with D unresolved. Per the germline V gene, CDR1 is MGHRA and CDR2 is YSYEKL. This CDR3 has 15 amino acids. The V and J ends lost 1 base and 0 bases respectively, with 9 bases between them. In nucleotides, the CDR3 is TGCGCCAGCAGCCAAGTTATCACAGTGAACACTGAAGCTTTCTTT. Protein sequence: CASSQVITVNTEAFF.

This clone was seen repeatedly, ten times or more. The chain combines TRBV19 with TRBJ1-5, with D possibly matching TRBD1 (5 bases). The V end was cut by 11 bases, the J end by 7 bases, with 18 bases between. CDR3 length: 13 amino acids. Per the germline V gene, CDR1 is LNHDA and CDR2 is SQIVND (reference sequence). As DNA, the CDR3 is TGTGCCGTCTCGGGGGGGTTGCAGCAGCCCCAGCATTTT. Translated: CAVSGGLQQPQHF.

The V call is TRBV5-8, the J call TRBJ2-7; D may be TRBD1 (6 bases). Deletions cut 2 bases from V and 0 bases from J, with 12 bases between. Germline CDR1 SGHTS, CDR2 YDEGEE. The CDR3 contains 15 residues. The CDR3 protein is CASSLGTRSSYEQYF. CDR3 bases: TGTGCCAGCAGCTTAGGGACACGAAGCTCCTACGAGCAGTACTTC.

The sample holds a few counts of this clone. The chain employs TRBV5-4 and TRBJ2-2; no clear D gene. V lost 0 bases and J lost 6, with 12 bases in between. This CDR3 contains 15 residues. From germline, CDR1 is SGHNT and CDR2 YYREEE (reference sequence). The CDR3 spells CASSLVALESGELFF. The CDR3 DNA reads as TGTGCCAGCAGCTTGGTGGCTCTTGAGTCCGGGGAGCTGTTTTTT. The full variable domain, rest sourced from reference TRBV5-4 and TRBJ2-2, is ETGVTQSPTHLIKTRGQQVTLRCSSQSGHNTVSWYQQALGQGPQFIFQYYREEENGRGNFPPRFSGLQFPNYSSELNVNALELDDSALYLCASSLVALESGELFFGEGSRLTVL.

This clone has only a few counts. The J gene is TRBJ1-2, the V gene TRBV10-1; a possible D gene is TRBD1 (5 bases). This CDR3 is built from 12 residues. CDR1 WNHNN and CDR2 SYGVQD come from the germline V gene (reference sequence). Trimming pared 6 bases from V and 5 bases from J, leaving 10 bases between. In DNA form, the CDR3 reads TGCGCCAGCAGCACAGGAGCTTATGGCTACACCTTC. It specifies CASSTGAYGYTF.

V usage is TRBV2 and J usage is TRBJ1-6; the D gene is possibly TRBD1 (6 bases). This CDR3 is built from 14 residues. Trimming left V 9 bases short and J 9 bases short, with 18 bases between. Germline loops: CDR1 SNHLY, CDR2 FYNNEI. The CDR3 protein is CASRAGTWSSPLHF. The CDR3 DNA is TGTGCCAGTCGGGCCGGGACATGGAGTTCACCCCTCCACTTT.

The chain employs TRBV7-2 and TRBJ1-2, with D unclear. The germline gives CDR1 SGHTA, CDR2 FQGNSA. CDR3 length: 13 amino acids. V lost 5 bases, J lost 5 bases, and 12 bases lay in between. The CDR3 here is CASSVDGAYGYTF. In DNA form, the CDR3 reads TGTGCCAGCAGCGTGGACGGAGCATATGGCTACACCTTC.

J is TRBJ1-2 and V is TRBV6-4; 10 bases fit TRBD1. Looked up from germline, CDR1 is MRHNA and CDR2 is SNTAGT. Losses at the gene ends were 6 bases for V and 3 bases for J; bases not matched to a gene: 13. The CDR3 contains 17 residues. Written as DNA, the CDR3 is TGTGCCAGCAGCACCGGGACAGGGGCTCATTCCGACTATGGCTACACCTTC. Translated, it gives CASSTGTGAHSDYGYTF.

This rearrangement joins TRBV29-1 to TRBJ2-3; weak D call: TRBD1 (6 bases). Germline assignment: CDR1 SQVTM and CDR2 ANQGSEA. The ends were cut back, 7 bases at V and 5 bases at J, with 13 bases in the middle. This CDR3 comprises 12 residues. The CDR3 region has the DNA TGCAGCGGGTACAGGGTTAGAGATACGCAGTATTTT. As protein: CSGYRVRDTQYF.

The chain combines TRBV5-1 with TRBJ2-5; 9 bases match TRBD1. The germline V gene has CDR1 SGHRS and CDR2 YFSETQ. V dropped 3 bases and J dropped 3; count of bases not matched to a gene: 9. The CDR3 runs to 16 residues. As DNA, the CDR3 is TGCGCCAGCAGCTCAACAGGGGGCAACGTGAAAGAGACCCAGTACTTC. Its protein product is CASSSTGGNVKETQYF.

The CDR3 protein is CASSVGGRPSYNEQFF. CDR3 DNA sequence: TGTGCCAGCAGCGTAGGCGGGAGGCCCTCCTACAATGAGCAGTTCTTC. The V and J genes are TRBV9 and TRBJ2-1; the match to TRBD2 covers 8 bases. J lost 0 bases, V lost 0 bases, and 2 bases had no gene match. CDR1 SGDLS and CDR2 YYNGEE come from the germline V gene. The CDR3 is 16 residues long.

V gene TRBV27 combines with J gene TRBJ2-5, with 9 positions matching TRBD1. The end of the DNA fits TRBJ2-7 better, so the J call may be wrong. Germline values: CDR1 MNHEY, CDR2 SMNVEV (reference sequence). This CDR3 is built from 16 residues. The CDR3 sequence: CASSLIPTGGDYEQYF. As DNA, the CDR3 is TGTGCCAGCAGTTTAATCCCGACAGGGGGTGACTACGAGCAGTACTTC.

The rearrangement links TRBV18 to TRBJ2-1; D not certain. Germline CDR1 is KGHSH and CDR2 is LQKENI. Trimming stripped 3 bases from V and 9 bases from J, with 9 bases between. The length of the CDR3 is 12 residues. The chain's CDR3 is CASSPQTSEQFF. The CDR3 bases are TGTGCCAGCTCACCGCAAACAAGTGAGCAGTTCTTC.

The chain carries TRBV2 and TRBJ2-3, with TRBD2 matching over 12 bases. The V gene end was trimmed by 2 bases and the J gene end by 5 bases; junction bases not matched to a gene: 8. CDR3 length: 17 amino acids. Germline CDR1 SNHLY, CDR2 FYNNEI. This CDR3 is CASSEIWTSGTLDTQYF. CDR3 coding DNA: TGTGCCAGCAGTGAAATTTGGACTAGCGGGACTTTAGATACGCAGTATTTT.

V usage is TRBV28 and J usage is TRBJ1-5; tentatively, D is TRBD1 (5 bases). With 7 bases removed from V and 7 bases from J, the gap between germline ends came to 23 bases. This CDR3 has 16 amino acids. The germline gives CDR1 MDHEN, CDR2 SYDVKM. The CDR3 reads CASNSWSGGREQPQHF. The CDR3 nucleotides are TGTGCCAGCAACTCCTGGTCCGGGGGTAGGGAACAGCCCCAGCATTTT.

The rearrangement links TRBV7-3 to TRBJ1-1, with D perhaps matching TRBD1 (6 bases). Per the germline V gene, CDR1 is SGHTA and CDR2 is FQGTGA. This CDR3 has 14 amino acids. V was trimmed by 0 bases and J by 1 base, leaving 6 bases between them. This CDR3 reads CASSLTRGNTEAFF. The DNA for the CDR3 is TGTGCCAGCAGCTTAACCAGGGGGAACACTGAAGCTTTCTTT.

The V call is TRBV28, the J call TRBJ2-7, with 9 nucleotides matching TRBD1. Germline V gene sequence: CDR1 MDHEN, CDR2 SYDVKM. With 8 bases clipped from V and 0 bases from J, the junction kept 8 bases outside the gene matches. The CDR3 loop spans 15 amino acids. The CDR3 DNA follows: TGTGCCAGCGTGGGGGGGGACAGGGCCTCCTACGAGCAGTACTTC. It is translated as CASVGGDRASYEQYF.